Listed below are T cell receptor beta chains from one sample, sequenced in a study of CD4+ T cells in melanoma. Here immunoSEQ multiplex PCR was the method, and the copy in TCRdb shows in-frame clones only, minus some. The table lists 90,000 to 130,000 clones, around 92% of them singletons. What was sequenced was peripheral blood. Source of these receptors: a human donor with melanoma. The CDR3 runs from the conserved cysteine through the conserved F or W. The D gene is left open where the match is weak. The size field is filled for only some rows; it gives once, few, many or a size class.

NA | TRBJ1-1 | TRBD1 | TRBV7-2 | TGTGCCAGCAGCTTAGCGGGACAGGGCTCGTTGTACACTGAAGCTTTCTTT | CASSLAGQGSLYTEAFF
NA | TRBJ2-6 | NA | TRBV11-1 | TGTGCCAGCAGCTTAGGGTTACCCTCTGGGGCCAACGTCCTGACTTTC | CASSLGLPSGANVLTF
few | TRBJ1-1 | TRBD1 | TRBV4-1 | TGCGCCAGCAGCCAAGGACAGGGTCGGATGAACACTGAAGCTTTCTTT | CASSQGQGRMNTEAFF
NA | TRBJ1-2 | NA | TRBV28 | TGTGCCAGCAGTCAAGCCCAAGGAAGAGGCTACACCTTC | CASSQAQGRGYTF
NA | TRBJ2-3 | TRBD1 | TRBV19 | TGTGCCACCTTCGACAGGGGAGGTAATACGCAGTATTTT | CATFDRGGNTQYF
few | TRBJ1-1 | TRBD1 | TRBV7-2 | TGTGCCAGCAGCGCCGCCCAGGGACAGGGCTTTGAAGCTTTCTTT | CASSAAQGQGFEAFF
NA | TRBJ2-1 | TRBD1 | TRBV7-8 | TGTGCCAGCAGCTTCCTTGCCACGGGACAGGGGATGTATGAGCAGTTCTTC | CASSFLATGQGMYEQFF
NA | TRBJ1-2 | NA | TRBV4-1 | TGCGCCAGCAGAGGACAGTCTAACTATGGCTACACCTTC | CASRGQSNYGYTF
NA | TRBJ1-1 | NA | TRBV28 | TGTGCCAGCAGTCCGGGGGGCACTGAAGCTTTCTTT | CASSPGGTEAFF
NA | TRBJ2-3 | NA | TRBV7-8 | TGTGCCAGCAGCCCCCGGGGGGGACAGGGTTCAGATACGCAGTATTTT | CASSPRGGQGSDTQYF
NA | TRBJ2-7 | NA | TRBV19 | TGTGCCAGTAGTACCGACCGAGACTACGAGCAGTACTTC | CASSTDRDYEQYF
NA | TRBJ1-1 | NA | TRBV4-3 | TGCGCCAGCAGCCAAGATAGGACAAAGAACACTGAAGCTTTCTTT | CASSQDRTKNTEAFF
NA | TRBJ2-2 | NA | TRBV7-3 | TGTGCCAGCAGCTTATCGGCCGGGGGTACCGGGGAGCTGTTTTTT | CASSLSAGGTGELFF
once | TRBJ2-1 | TRBD1 | TRBV7-2 | TGTGCCAGCAGCTTGGGACAGGGCTCCTACAATGAGCAGTTCTTC | CASSLGQGSYNEQFF
NA | TRBJ2-1 | TRBD2 | TRBV5-4 | TGTGCCAGCACCGAGGGCGGCGGGAGGGCCGCCTACAATGAGCAGTTCTTC | CASTEGGGRAAYNEQFF
NA | TRBJ1-2 | NA | TRBV18 | TGTGCCAGCTCACCACAGACAAATAACTATGGCTACACCTTC | CASSPQTNNYGYTF
once | TRBJ2-2 | TRBD1 | TRBV9 | TGTGCCAGCAGCGTAGGTGGTTGGCAGGGGGCAAAGGCCGGGGAGCTGTTTTTT | CASSVGGWQGAKAGELFF
NA | TRBJ2-1 | NA | TRBV7-2 | TGTGCCAGCAGCCCCAAGCGGTCCTACAATGAGCAGTTCTTC | CASSPKRSYNEQFF
NA | TRBJ2-1 | NA | TRBV10-3 | TGTGCCATCAGTGAGGCTAGCGACTACAATGAGCAGTTCTTC | CAISEASDYNEQFF
NA | TRBJ2-5 | TRBD1 | TRBV5-1 | TGCGCCAGCAGCTCCGGGACAGCTCAAGAGACCCAGTACTTC | CASSSGTAQETQYF